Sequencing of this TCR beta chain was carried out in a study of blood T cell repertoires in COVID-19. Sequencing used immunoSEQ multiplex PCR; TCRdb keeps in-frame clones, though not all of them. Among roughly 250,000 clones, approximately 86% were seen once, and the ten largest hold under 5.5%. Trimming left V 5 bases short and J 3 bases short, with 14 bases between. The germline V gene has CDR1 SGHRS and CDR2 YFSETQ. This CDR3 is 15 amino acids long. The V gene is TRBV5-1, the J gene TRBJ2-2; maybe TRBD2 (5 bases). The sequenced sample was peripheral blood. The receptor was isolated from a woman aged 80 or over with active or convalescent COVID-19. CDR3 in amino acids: CASRRTPRDTGELFF. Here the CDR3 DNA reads TGCGCCAGCAGAAGGACCCCGCGGGACACCGGGGAGCTGTTTTTT.